What follows are 17 T cell receptor beta chains derived from one specimen sequenced in a study of CD8 T cells in Susac syndrome. An input of roughly 0.5 to 1 ug of RNA was subjected to reverse transcription using random hexamers. TCRdb analysed the immunoSEQ multiplex PCR reads with MiXCR anew, one entry per CDR3 protein. The repertoire holds around 300,000 distinct CDR3 sequences, roughly 85% seen once, with around 0.22% in the top ten. The specimen was CD8+ T cells from PBMCs. The receptors were sampled from a human donor with multiple sclerosis.

The V gene is TRBV20-1, the J gene TRBJ1-5, with D hard to call. V was pared by 0 bases and J by 0 bases, with 12 bases between. This CDR3 contains 16 residues. Germline-derived CDR1 and CDR2 are DFQATT and SNEGSKA (reference sequence). The CDR3, as DNA: TGCAGTGCTAGAGATATTGAGGTCCATAGCAATCAGCCCCAGCATTTT. Translated: CSARDIEVHSNQPQHF.

This clonotype showed up just once. The chain carries TRBV27 and TRBJ2-2; D unclear. Germline V lookup: CDR1 MNHEY, CDR2 SMNVEV (reference sequence). The V gene lost 6 bases and the J gene lost 0 bases, with 11 bases spanning the gap. The CDR3 extends over 15 amino acids. As DNA, the CDR3 is TGTGCCAGCAGCCTCTCAACTCCGAACACCGGGGAGCTGTTTTTT. Its translation is CASSLSTPNTGELFF.

The chain joins TRBV28 to TRBJ2-7; perhaps TRBD2 as D (5 bases). Trimming removed 2 bases at V and 3 bases at J, with 14 bases between. There are 15 residues in the CDR3. Germline V gene lookup returns CDR1 MDHEN and CDR2 SYDVKM. CDR3 in amino acids: CASSLGFGISYEQYF. The CDR3 bases are TGTGCCAGCAGTTTAGGATTCGGGATCAGCTACGAGCAGTACTTC.

V gene TRBV6-5 combines with J gene TRBJ2-2; TRBD2 matches at 9 bases. From germline, CDR1 is MNHEY and CDR2 SVGAGI. Trimming at V came to 5 bases and at J to 5 bases, leaving 6 bases not matched to a gene. The CDR3 consists of 15 residues. The DNA of the CDR3 is TGTGCCAGCAGTCGAGCGGGAGGAGAGACCGGGGAGCTGTTTTTT. Amino acids: CASSRAGGETGELFF.

The rearrangement uses TRBV27 and TRBJ2-3, with TRBD1 as a possible D gene (5 bases). This CDR3 is 14 amino acids long. Trimming removed 7 bases from V and 0 bases from J, with 11 bases in between. Germline CDR1 is MNHEY and CDR2 is SMNVEV (reference sequence). CDR3 coding DNA: TGTGCCAGCAAGGGGCACGCTAGCACAGATACGCAGTATTTT. As protein: CASKGHASTDTQYF.

The J gene is TRBJ2-1, the V gene TRBV30; 8 bases line up with TRBD1. Germline V CDR1 and CDR2: GTSNPN, SVGIG (reference sequence). This CDR3 is built from 16 residues. J lost 4 bases, V lost 4 bases, and 12 bases had no gene match. The CDR3 sequence: CAWKGEPGGSYNEQFF. In nucleotides, the CDR3 is TGTGCCTGGAAAGGGGAACCAGGGGGCTCATACAATGAGCAGTTCTTC.

The V gene is TRBV5-8, the J gene TRBJ2-5; no clear D gene. V was trimmed by 2 bases and J by 0 bases, leaving 17 bases between them. The CDR3 consists of 17 residues. The V gene's germline CDR1 is SGHTS and CDR2 YDEGEE. CDR3 sequence reads: CASSLDGSTINQETQYF. The CDR3 DNA reads as TGTGCCAGCAGCTTAGACGGAAGCACCATCAACCAAGAGACCCAGTACTTC.

The chain joins TRBV19 to TRBJ1-1; no firm D call. With 7 bases removed from V and 4 bases from J, the gap between germline ends came to 16 bases. There are 14 residues in the CDR3. CDR1 LNHDA and CDR2 SQIVND come from the germline V gene (reference sequence). The CDR3 coding sequence is TGTGCCAGTAACCTAGTGGGCCAGGCCACTGAAGCTTTCTTT. Protein: CASNLVGQATEAFF.

The rearrangement links TRBV20-1 to TRBJ2-1; 7 bases align to TRBD1. CDR3 size: 17 residues. CDR1 and CDR2 (germline): DFQATT, SNEGSKA (reference sequence). The ends lost 3 bases at V and 6 bases at J; junction bases unmatched: 17. The CDR3 sequence: CSASKVRGPPTLNEQFF. The CDR3 bases are TGCAGTGCTAGTAAAGTAAGGGGGCCCCCCACTCTCAATGAGCAGTTCTTC.

The chain employs TRBV19 and TRBJ1-1, with D hard to call. From germline, CDR1 is LNHDA and CDR2 SQIVND (reference sequence). V was pared by 5 bases and J by 3 bases, with 13 bases between. The CDR3 totals 14 residues. CDR3 residues: CASSWGGIHTEAFF. The DNA for the CDR3 is TGTGCCAGTAGTTGGGGAGGAATACACACTGAAGCTTTCTTT.

This chain uses TRBV3-1 with TRBJ2-1, with 8 bases fitting TRBD2. The V and J ends lost 0 bases and 5 bases, in that order; junction bases with no gene match: 6. CDR1 and CDR2 (germline): LGHDT, YNNKEL (reference sequence). The CDR3 has 16 amino acids. The DNA for the CDR3 is TGTGCCAGCAGCCAAGATGCGGGACTAGGAAACAATGAGCAGTTCTTC. It yields the protein CASSQDAGLGNNEQFF.

The rearrangement links TRBV28 to TRBJ2-6; D gene unclear. V lost 4 bases to trimming and J lost 0 bases, with 16 bases between them. The CDR3 consists of 18 residues. From germline, CDR1 is MDHEN and CDR2 SYDVKM. The CDR3 loop is CASSSTKLGTSGANVLTF. CDR3 sequence (DNA): TGTGCCAGCAGTTCTACCAAACTCGGAACCTCTGGGGCCAACGTCCTGACTTTC.

The V and J genes are TRBV3-1 and TRBJ2-6; D is unresolved. CDR3 length: 15 residues. Germline loops: CDR1 LGHDT, CDR2 YNNKEL (reference sequence). V was trimmed by 4 bases and J by 2 bases, leaving 9 bases between them. CDR3 residues: CASSPLMAGANVLTF. CDR3 in DNA: TGTGCCAGCAGCCCCCTCATGGCTGGGGCCAACGTCCTGACTTTC.

The gene calls are TRBV20-1 and TRBJ2-1; the match to TRBD2 covers 7 bases. The junction had 21 bases not matched to a gene; V was cut back by 6 bases and J by 10 bases. Germline V CDR1 and CDR2: DFQATT, SNEGSKA (reference sequence). This CDR3 is 16 amino acids long. CDR3 bases: TGCAGTGCCCGCCCCCCTAGCGGACCCTTACTTTGGGAGCAGTTCTTC. Translated, it gives CSARPPSGPLLWEQFF.

The genes are TRBV7-2 and TRBJ2-7; D tentatively fits TRBD1 or TRBD2 (6 bases each). V was shortened by 1 base and J by 3 bases, with 13 bases between the two germline ends. Looked up from germline, CDR1 is SGHTA and CDR2 is FQGNSA. The length of the CDR3 is 15 residues. The CDR3 nucleotides read TGTGCCAGCAGCTTAGGAGGGGGGATCTTCTACGAGCAGTACTTC. Translation: CASSLGGGIFYEQYF.

The chain is built from TRBV10-2 and TRBJ1-2; D is undetermined. The V end lost 2 bases, the J end lost 4 bases, and 11 bases lay between the germline ends. The CDR3 spans 14 residues. Germline lookup yields CDR1 WSHSY and CDR2 SAAADI. DNA of the CDR3: TGCGCCAGCAGTGAGGCCCCAGAAATCTATGGCTACACCTTC. Translation: CASSEAPEIYGYTF.

The chain has TRBV28 and TRBJ1-1; D not certain. V was trimmed by 8 bases and J by 4 bases, leaving 11 bases between them. The CDR3 consists of 12 residues. Germline lookup yields CDR1 MDHEN and CDR2 SYDVKM. The CDR3 spells CASLRTVTEAFF. CDR3 DNA sequence: TGTGCCAGCCTCAGGACCGTCACTGAAGCTTTCTTT.